The T cell receptor (beta chain) under discussion was sequenced for a study of tumor and adjacent non-tumor tissue in lung cancer. Study-level information: Stage I to III disease affected about ten men and 4 or 5 women aged roughly 30 to 80.

RNA was extracted from bulk tissue without any cell sorting. This non-tumor lung sample came from over 3 cm beyond the tumor edge. Between August and November 2014, newly diagnosed, chemotherapy-naive lung cancer patients underwent thoracic surgery in China. About this clonotype itself: As yet, its antigen is unknown.

Study-level results: Shorter survival was associated with higher TCR diversity in tumors.

A modified ARM-PCR protocol with three rounds of nested PCR amplified TCRbeta. TCRdb analysed the multiplex PCR reads with MiXCR anew, one entry per CDR3 protein. This sample has 35,000 to 55,000 distinct CDR3 sequences; approximately 59% occur once, and the top ten carry roughly 19%. The germline gives CDR1 SGHRS, CDR2 YFSETQ. CDR3 length: 14 amino acids. Trimming cost V 0 bases and J 7 bases, with 11 bases left between them. Sequenced input: distant non-tumor lung tissue. The clonotype was recovered from a woman aged 40 to 50 with non-small cell lung cancer. The rearrangement joins TRBV5-1 to TRBJ1-5; the D is unclear. Here the CDR3 DNA reads TGCGCCAGCAGCTTGGCCGCGGTTAAACAGCCCCAGCATTTT. Amino acid sequence: CASSLAAVKQPQHF.